One and the same sample provided the 8 T cell receptor beta chains below, sequenced in a study of blood T cell repertoires in COVID-19. Method: immunoSEQ multiplex PCR; TCRdb's copy keeps in-frame clones and lacks some. The sample has approximately 250,000 clones, roughly 86% seen once. The sample was PBMCs or T cells enriched from blood (not recorded which). The receptors were sampled from a woman younger than 45 who had recovered from COVID-19.

A few counts support this clone. The rearrangement uses TRBV6-4 and TRBJ2-7; D is perhaps TRBD2 (6 bases). The V gene's germline CDR1 is MRHNA and CDR2 SNTAGT. Trimming took off 2 bases at V and 2 bases at J, with 13 bases between the two ends. CDR3 length: 15 residues. For the CDR3, the DNA is TGTGCCAGCAGTGACACCCCAGCGGGCCCCTACGAGCAGTACTTC. Translating gives CASSDTPAGPYEQYF.

This clone was found many times. This rearrangement joins TRBV28 to TRBJ1-3, with D unresolved. With 8 bases removed from V and 0 bases from J, the gap between germline ends came to 14 bases. The CDR3 is 15 residues long. Germline V gene data show CDR1 as MDHEN and CDR2 as SYDVKM. The CDR3 DNA is TGTGCCAGCGGCGGTGTACGGATCTCTGGAAACACCATATATTTT. Protein product: CASGGVRISGNTIYF.

The chain is built from TRBV12-3 or TRBV12-4 and TRBJ2-3, with D possibly being TRBD1 (5 bases). Trimming took 6 bases from V and 4 from J, leaving 11 bases between them. The CDR3 spans 13 residues. The CDR3 sequence: CASSADSSDTQYF. CDR3 coding DNA: TGTGCCAGCAGCGCCGACAGCTCAGATACGCAGTATTTT.

J is TRBJ2-7 and V is TRBV5-5; 7 bases are shared with TRBD2. Unmatched junction bases numbered 8, after V lost 4 bases and J lost 4 bases. The CDR3 has 14 amino acids. The germline gives CDR1 SGHKS, CDR2 YYEKEE (reference sequence). The CDR3 sequence: CASSRGLEAYEQYF. The CDR3 nucleotides are TGTGCCAGCAGCCGAGGACTAGAAGCATACGAGCAGTACTTC.

The chain links TRBV29-1 to TRBJ2-1; unclear D gene. Germline V gene sequence: CDR1 SQVTM, CDR2 ANQGSEA. The CDR3 is made up of 12 amino acids. Trimming shortened V by 7 bases and J by 0 bases, and 7 bases separated the two germline ends. CDR3 protein: CSGYGSYNEQFF. The CDR3 DNA sequence: TGCAGCGGCTATGGCTCCTACAATGAGCAGTTCTTC.

Comment on this clone: One end of the junction is discordant with germline, which a read error may explain. The CDR3 nucleotides read TGTGCCAGCGACTCTAGCGGCAAGCCGGGCTTC. Translated, it gives CASDSSGKPGF. The chain employs TRBV2 and TRBJ2-7, with 7 positions matching TRBD2. The CDR3 loop spans 11 amino acids. Germline V gives CDR1 SNHLY, CDR2 FYNNEI.

This clone was recorded a few times. The chain joins TRBV25-1 to TRBJ1-3; 9 bases line up with TRBD1. Looked up from germline, CDR1 is MGHDK and CDR2 is SYGVNS. The J segment lost 4 bases and the V segment lost 2 bases, leaving 3 bases of the junction unmatched. CDR3 length equals 15 residues. CDR3 protein: CASSEGTGSGNTIYF. The CDR3, as DNA: TGTGCCAGCAGTGAAGGGACAGGGTCAGGAAACACCATATATTTT.

V is TRBV27 and J is TRBJ2-7, with D possibly TRBD1 on 6 matching bases. Trimming shortened V by 9 bases and J by 2 bases, and 11 bases separated the two germline ends. This CDR3 comprises 12 residues. The V gene's germline CDR1 is MNHEY and CDR2 SMNVEV (reference sequence). The CDR3 loop reads CARRNRAYEQYF. CDR3 coding DNA: TGTGCCAGAAGAAACAGGGCCTACGAGCAGTACTTC.